A selection of T cell receptor beta chains follows, all from one sample in a study of cytomegalovirus exposure and HLA in healthy donors. Sequencing used immunoSEQ multiplex PCR; TCRdb keeps in-frame clones, though not all of them. The sample consists of 200,000 to 250,000 clones, 65% to 80% of them appearing once. Source material: PBMCs. The receptor source for this set is a man aged 50 to 60 in good health and CMV-seronegative. Both conserved end residues are part of each CDR3.

TRBV6-5	CASSPTGTANQPQHF
TRBV19	CASSDRPYSNQPQHF
TRBV6-1	CASSVLGLAGAPLKTQYF
TRBV5-1	CASSPSRTWNTGELFF
TRBV5-8	CASSSTRNTIYF
TRBV19	CASKPTSGRDTQYF
TRBV14	CASSQGGTAYGYTF
TRBV19	CASKTREIPTDTQYF
TRBV19	CARDRAEAFF
TRBV5-4	CASSSGANTEAFF
TRBV5-4	CASSLGGGGSYNEQFF
TRBV28	CASVSGGAYEQYF
TRBV5-6	CASIGRGWETQYF
TRBV10-2	CASSGTGNNSPLHF
TRBV7-9	CSSTGRETNPSYEQYF
TRBV5-1	CASSWAGGSNEQFF
TRBV10-1	CASSDGRAVSYEQYF
TRBV7-3	CASSLSARTSGPYEQYF
TRBV6-1	CASSVVTSGSNEQFF
TRBV2	CASRATPVQGKQYF
TRBV2	CASSEAGQGSYEQYF
TRBV28	CASSSSGSYNEQFF
TRBV19	CASSLTGTKYNEQFF
TRBV11-1	CASSLGEGEQFF
TRBV28	CASSRTGLASDTQYF
TRBV7-7	CASSSHPARTSGRGNEQFF
TRBV6-4	CASSRGQGRADQPQHF